This is a list of T cell receptor beta chains from one sample in a study of T-cell reconstitution after alpha-beta-depleted transplantation in children. TCRdb processed the PCR reads anew with MiXCR; each CDR3 protein has one entry. Of about 440,000 distinct CDR3 sequences listed, around two fifths were seen once; the top ten hold 25% to 30%. Material: PBMCs, obtained before TCRalphabeta/CD19-depleted stem cell transplant. The receptors shown here come from a girl aged 2-15 years with aplastic anemia, due to receive a stem cell transplant. CDR3s include the opening cysteine and the closing phenylalanine or tryptophan. The D gene is left open where the match is weak. Size tells how often a clone was seen (once, few, many) or the class of an expanded clone, and some rows leave it out.

TRBJ2-3 TRBD1 . TRBV20-1 TGCAGTGCTAGGCCCGGTGGCAGGGGGCATGAAGATACGCAGTATTTT CSARPGGRGHEDTQYF
TRBJ2-5 . few TRBV4-2 TGTGCCAGCAGCCAAGCCCCCGGGCTACACTTACAAGAGACCCAGTACTTC CASSQAPGLHLQETQYF
TRBJ2-5 . . TRBV5-1 TGCGCCAGCAGCCACCCAAGGGTCGGAGCCAGGACGCAAGAGACCCAGTACTTC CASSHPRVGARTQETQYF
TRBJ2-2 . few TRBV7-2 TGTGCCAGCAGCTTAGCCCGGCGGTCACTGGAGCTGTTTTTT CASSLARRSLELFF
TRBJ2-1 TRBD2 many TRBV2 TGTGCCGGCGGGGGGGGTGCTTACAATGAGCAGTTCTTC CAGGGGAYNEQFF
TRBJ2-5 . many TRBV7-2 TGTGCCAGCAGCTTACTTGGGTCTGGAGGGACCCAGTACTTC CASSLLGSGGTQYF
TRBJ2-4 TRBD2 few TRBV7-2 TGTGCCAGCAGCTTAGAGCGGGAGGCGAACATTCAGTACTTC CASSLEREANIQYF
TRBJ2-7 . . TRBV29-1 TGCAGCGTTGAAGAAGAGGGGCTAGGCTACGAGCAGTACTTC CSVEEEGLGYEQYF
TRBJ2-7 . . TRBV3-1 TGTGCCAGCGAGGGCTCCTACGAGCAGTACTTC CASEGSYEQYF
TRBJ2-3 . many TRBV5-6 TGTGCCAGCAGCTTAGTGTTTGCAGGGGGCACAGATACGCAGTATTTT CASSLVFAGGTDTQYF
TRBJ2-4 TRBD1 many TRBV18 TGTGCCAGCTCACTTGGACAGGGTTACATTCAGTACTTC CASSLGQGYIQYF
TRBJ1-2 . . TRBV6-5 TGTGCCAGCAGTTCAGGCTTCTATGGCTACACCTTC CASSSGFYGYTF
TRBJ2-7 . . TRBV28 TGTGCCAGCAGACAGACCTCCCTCTACGAGCAGTACTTC CASRQTSLYEQYF
TRBJ1-4 TRBD1 . TRBV2 TGTGCCAGCACAAGACAGGGAACTAATGAAAAACTGTTTTTT CASTRQGTNEKLFF
TRBJ2-3 TRBD1 . TRBV5-4 TGTGCCAGCAGGGGGGCAGGGGGCCCTAGCACAGATACGCAGTATTTT CASRGAGGPSTDTQYF
TRBJ2-1 TRBD2 . TRBV6-4 TGTGCCAGCAGTGACGTAGGGGGACTAGAGAATGAGCAGTTCTTC CASSDVGGLENEQFF
TRBJ2-1 TRBD2 . TRBV6-5 TGTGCCAGCAGTTCTACAGGACTAGCCCAACCTGGGGCCTACAATGAGCAGTTCTTC CASSSTGLAQPGAYNEQFF
TRBJ2-3 TRBD2 few TRBV27 TGTGCCAGCAGCGATCGCGGGAGGATGGGCCCAGATACGCAGTATTTT CASSDRGRMGPDTQYF
TRBJ2-5 TRBD2 . TRBV5-6 TGTGCCAGCAGCTTGGTAGCGGGGGGGCTAAAGACCCAGTACTTC CASSLVAGGLKTQYF
TRBJ1-1 TRBD1 . TRBV5-1 TGCGCCAGCAGCTTGGGAAGGACAGGGGGCCCAAGGAACACTGAAGCTTTCTTT CASSLGRTGGPRNTEAFF
TRBJ2-7 . . TRBV29-1 TGCAGCGTCCAAAACGTGGCAGGACCCTACGAGCAGTACTTC CSVQNVAGPYEQYF
TRBJ2-7 . . TRBV15 TGTGCCACCAGCAGAGAAGGCGGAGCCTCCTACGAGCAGTACTTC CATSREGGASYEQYF
TRBJ2-4 . . TRBV6-5 TGTGCCAGCAGTTACTTGGACGGGGGATCCAAAAACATTCAGTACTTC CASSYLDGGSKNIQYF
TRBJ2-7 . . TRBV20-1 TGCAGTGCTAGATGGGGGAGCTCCTACGAGCAGTACTTC CSARWGSSYEQYF
TRBJ1-2 . many TRBV7-3 TGTGCCAGCAGCTCCATGACTCGGGAGGACTATGGCTACACCTTC CASSSMTREDYGYTF
TRBJ1-5 . many TRBV20-1 TGCAGTGCTAGAGGGGATCTTAGCAATCAGCCCCAGCATTTT CSARGDLSNQPQHF
TRBJ2-7 TRBD1 many TRBV12-3/TRBV12-4 TGTGCCAGCAGTCCGGACAGGGACCCCTACGAGCAGTACTTC CASSPDRDPYEQYF
TRBJ2-1 . . TRBV27 TGTGCCAGCAGCACCACCCGGAGCTCCTACAATGAGCAGTTCTTC CASSTTRSSYNEQFF
TRBJ2-7 . many TRBV7-2 TGTGCCAGCAGCTCCCCCTTGACTAGTTCTTCCTACGAGCAGTACTTC CASSSPLTSSSYEQYF
TRBJ2-1 . many TRBV25-1 TGTGCCAGCAGTGGCCGTTATGAGCAGTTCTTC CASSGRYEQFF
TRBJ2-6 TRBD1 once TRBV5-1 TGCGCCAGCAGCAAGACGACAGGGTCTGGGGCCAACGTCCTGACTTTC CASSKTTGSGANVLTF
TRBJ2-1 . many TRBV4-1 TGCGCCAGCAGCCATCTAGGAAACAATGAGCAGTTCTTC CASSHLGNNEQFF
TRBJ2-1 . . TRBV20-1 TGCAGTGAACGACTTTCCAGGGGAAGCTCCTACAATGAGCAGTTCTTC CSERLSRGSSYNEQFF
TRBJ2-5 TRBD2 . TRBV7-7 TGTGCCAGCAGCTTACGCCCCGGACTAGCGGGGGGCCGGGGAGAGACCCAGTACTTC CASSLRPGLAGGRGETQYF
TRBJ2-2 TRBD2 . TRBV5-1 TGCGCCAGCAGCTTGGAGGGGAGCGGGAGAAAGACCGGGGAGCTGTTTTTT CASSLEGSGRKTGELFF
TRBJ2-5 . . TRBV29-1 TGCAGCGCCCGAAGAGGGCGAGGAGAGACCCAGTACTTC CSARRGRGETQYF
TRBJ2-3 . . TRBV27 TGTGCCAGCAGTCCGAACCAGGATACGCAGTATTTT CASSPNQDTQYF
TRBJ2-1 TRBD2 . TRBV5-1 TGCGCCAGCAGCTTGGGGCTAGCGGGGATTTCCTACAATGAGCAGTTCTTC CASSLGLAGISYNEQFF
TRBJ2-3 TRBD2 . TRBV6-1 TGTGCCAGCAGTCCGTGGACTAGCGGGGCCCCGGGAGAGCAGTATTTT CASSPWTSGAPGEQYF
TRBJ2-1 . . TRBV11-2 TGTGCCAGCAGCTTAGAATCAGCGGTTAGCTCCTACAATGAGCAGTTCTTC CASSLESAVSSYNEQFF
TRBJ1-4 . . TRBV20-1 TGCAGTGCTAGAGTCCGTGGGGCAACTAATGAAAAACTGTTTTTT CSARVRGATNEKLFF
TRBJ2-5 . few TRBV20-1 TGCAGTGCTCGAAAGCAAGAGACCCAGTACTTC CSARKQETQYF
TRBJ2-7 TRBD1 . TRBV5-1 TGCGCCAGCTGCGTGTCGGGACAGGACTACGAGCAGTACTTC CASCVSGQDYEQYF
TRBJ2-1 . few TRBV6-6 TGTGCCAGCAGGGAAGGGAGCAATGAGCAGTTCTTC CASREGSNEQFF
TRBJ2-3 . . TRBV19 TGTGCCAGTAGGGCGCGGGACCCATTAGATACGCAGTATTTT CASRARDPLDTQYF
TRBJ1-2 . few TRBV12-3/TRBV12-4 TGTGCCAGCAGTCCGATGTCTTATGGCTACACCTTC CASSPMSYGYTF
TRBJ1-1 . few TRBV5-1 TGCGCCAGCAGCTTGGTTAACAATCCTAGGCACACTGAAGCTTTCTTT CASSLVNNPRHTEAFF
TRBJ2-1 TRBD2 . TRBV27 TGTGCCAGCAGTTTCCGACTAGCGGGAGAGAATGAGCAGTTCTTC CASSFRLAGENEQFF
TRBJ2-7 . . TRBV20-1 TGCAGTGCTAGAGGCTCTCAGCGGCCGTACAGCTACGAGCAGTACTTC CSARGSQRPYSYEQYF
TRBJ2-7 . . TRBV2 TGTGCCAGCAGTGATCGGGCCTCCGAGATAACCTACGAGCAGTACTTC CASSDRASEITYEQYF
TRBJ2-2 . few TRBV12-3/TRBV12-4 TGTGCCACCGCTGGGGGCGGCGCCTTCGCCGGGGAGCTGTTTTTT CATAGGGAFAGELFF
TRBJ1-1 TRBD1 . TRBV6-1 TGTGCCAGCACCCAATACAGGGGGCGCACTGAAGCTTTCTTT CASTQYRGRTEAFF
TRBJ2-2 . . TRBV5-1 TGCGCCGGCAGCTTCGGGGAGACCGGGGAGCTGTTTTTT CAGSFGETGELFF
TRBJ2-7 TRBD2 . TRBV10-3 TGTGCCATCAGTGGCCCAGGACTAGCGGGGGGAGATTCCTACGAGCAGTACTTC CAISGPGLAGGDSYEQYF
TRBJ1-5 . . TRBV5-1 TGCGCCAGCAGCTCTCCAGGGATTTCCGAGGATCAGCCCCAGCATTTT CASSSPGISEDQPQHF